The present T cell receptor beta chain was sequenced within a study of blood T cell repertoires in COVID-19. Study-level information: Specimens from acute and convalescent COVID-19 originated in the United States, Italy and Spain.

This CDR3 contains 14 residues. Trimming stripped 4 bases from V and 4 bases from J, with 12 bases between. Germline V gene data show CDR1 as SGHRS and CDR2 as YFSETQ. In the original workflow: For nucleated cells, counts were estimated from reference gene primer amplification. TCRdb keeps only in-frame clones here, not all; method: immunoSEQ multiplex PCR. V, J and clone size are those of that table, while D and trimming were read from the DNA. The data show about 330,000 clones, around 87% seen once. Clinical history reported by participants formed the basis on which cohorts were assigned. This chain joins TRBV5-1 and TRBJ2-1; D unclear. The TCR originated in a woman aged 25 to 39 who had recovered from COVID-19. Sequencing used PBMCs or T cells enriched from blood (not recorded which). CDR3 region: CASSLYGGYNEQFF. DNA for the CDR3: TGCGCCAGCAGCCTGTACGGCGGATACAATGAGCAGTTCTTC.